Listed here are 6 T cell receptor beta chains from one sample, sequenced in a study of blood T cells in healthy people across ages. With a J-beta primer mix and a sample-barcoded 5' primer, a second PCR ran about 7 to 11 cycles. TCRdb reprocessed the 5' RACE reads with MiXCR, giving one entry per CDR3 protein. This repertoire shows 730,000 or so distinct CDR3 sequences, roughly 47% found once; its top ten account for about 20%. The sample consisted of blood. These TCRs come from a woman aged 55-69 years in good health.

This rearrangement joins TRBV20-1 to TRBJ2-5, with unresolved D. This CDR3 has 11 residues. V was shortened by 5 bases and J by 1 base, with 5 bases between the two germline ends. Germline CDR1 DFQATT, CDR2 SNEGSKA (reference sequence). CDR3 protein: CSAPTQETQYF. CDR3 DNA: TGCAGTGCTCCCACCCAAGAGACCCAGTACTTC.

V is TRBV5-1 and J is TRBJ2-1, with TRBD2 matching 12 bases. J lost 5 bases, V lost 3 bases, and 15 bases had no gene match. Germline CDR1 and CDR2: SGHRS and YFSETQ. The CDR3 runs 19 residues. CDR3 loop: CASSSLQSFTSGGNNEQFF. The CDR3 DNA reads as TGCGCCAGCAGCTCCCTCCAATCTTTTACTAGCGGGGGGAACAATGAGCAGTTCTTC.

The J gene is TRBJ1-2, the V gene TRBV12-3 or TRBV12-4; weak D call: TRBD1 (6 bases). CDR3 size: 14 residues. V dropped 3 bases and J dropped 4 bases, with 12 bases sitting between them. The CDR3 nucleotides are TGTGCCAGCAGTTTCGGGGGCTTGGGCTATGGCTACACCTTC. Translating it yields CASSFGGLGYGYTF.

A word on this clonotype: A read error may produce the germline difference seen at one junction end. DNA of the CDR3: TGTGCCAGTGATCGGGGGTCCTACAATGAGCGGTTCTTC. As protein: CASDRGSYNERFF. The chain links TRBV28 to TRBJ2-1; D possibly corresponds to TRBD2 (6 bases). The CDR3 length is 13 residues. CDR1 MDHEN and CDR2 SYDVKM come from the germline V gene.

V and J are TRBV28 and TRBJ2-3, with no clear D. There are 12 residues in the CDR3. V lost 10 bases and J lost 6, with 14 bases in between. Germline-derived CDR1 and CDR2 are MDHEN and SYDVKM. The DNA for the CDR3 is TGTGCCATCGGTAAACCGAAGGATACGCAGTATTTT. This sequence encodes CAIGKPKDTQYF.

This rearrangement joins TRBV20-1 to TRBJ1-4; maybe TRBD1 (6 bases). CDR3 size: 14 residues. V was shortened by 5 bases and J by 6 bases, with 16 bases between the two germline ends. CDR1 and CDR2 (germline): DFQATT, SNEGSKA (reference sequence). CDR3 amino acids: CSAPKRGGDEKLFF. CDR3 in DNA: TGCAGTGCTCCAAAGAGGGGGGGGGATGAAAAACTGTTTTTT.